Below are 27 T cell receptor beta chains sequenced from a single sample in a study of T cells in Graves' hyperthyroidism and ophthalmopathy. The investigators amplified TCR beta CDR3 regions from RNA transcripts. HTBI primers drove first-round RT-PCR of the TCR CDR3. Each CDR3 protein is one row after TCRdb ran MiXCR on the multiplex PCR reads. The sample has 600,000 or so distinct CDR3 sequences; more than 45% are singletons. The sequencing input was peripheral blood or thyroid tissue (not recorded which). The receptors originated from a woman aged 18-29 years with Graves' hyperthyroidism.

In nucleotides, the CDR3 is TGTGCCAGCACAGTGGACACCGGGGAGCTGTTTTTT. Translated, it gives CASTVDTGELFF. The J gene is TRBJ2-2, the V gene TRBV7-8; D is unclear. Germline CDR1 and CDR2: SGHVS and FQNEAQ. The CDR3 runs to 12 residues. The V end was cut by 7 bases, the J end by 3 bases, with 6 bases between.

The chain joins TRBV7-3 to TRBJ1-3; no reliable D call. The CDR3 runs 13 residues. Germline V gives CDR1 SGHTA, CDR2 FQGTGA. The V gene lost 3 bases and the J gene lost 2 bases, with 5 bases spanning the gap. CDR3 amino acids: CASSFSPGNTIYF. In DNA, the CDR3 is TGTGCCAGCAGCTTCTCCCCTGGAAACACCATATATTTT.

V is TRBV19 and J is TRBJ1-5; weak D call: TRBD1 (5 bases). V shed 9 bases and J shed 7 bases, with 25 bases lying between them. The CDR3 is 16 amino acids. Germline V gene sequence: CDR1 LNHDA, CDR2 SQIVND (reference sequence). In DNA, the CDR3 is TGTGCCAGCAGCCCCGGGGGTCTCGTGGGGAGCCAGCCCCAGCATTTT. Protein product: CASSPGGLVGSQPQHF.

This clonotype has only a few counts. The V and J genes are TRBV2 and TRBJ2-1; 12 nucleotides align to TRBD2. The CDR3 loop spans 15 amino acids. Per germline, CDR1 SNHLY and CDR2 FYNNEI. The J segment lost 5 bases and the V segment lost 3 bases, leaving 2 bases of the junction unmatched. CDR3 nucleotides: TGTGCCAGCAGTGACAGACTAGCGGGAGACAATGAGCAGTTCTTC. Protein sequence: CASSDRLAGDNEQFF.

J is TRBJ1-2 and V is TRBV15, with a weak D call TRBD1 (6 bases). The CDR3 runs 12 residues. The germline V and J ends were trimmed by 1 base and 10 bases, with 10 bases remaining between them. The germline gives CDR1 LNHNV, CDR2 YYDKDF (reference sequence). CDR3 DNA sequence: TGTGCCACCAGCAGAGGGGGGGCGGACTACACCTTC. It translates to CATSRGGADYTF.

The rearrangement joins TRBV19 to TRBJ1-5, with 7 bases lining up with TRBD1. J gave up 0 bases and V 9 bases, and 8 bases lay outside the gene matches. This CDR3 has 15 amino acids. The germline gives CDR1 LNHDA, CDR2 SQIVND (reference sequence). CDR3: CASILTGYSNQPQHF. In nucleotides, the CDR3 is TGTGCCAGCATCCTGACAGGGTATAGCAATCAGCCCCAGCATTTT.

This chain joins TRBV5-1 and TRBJ1-6; 8 bases are shared with TRBD1. CDR3 length: 14 residues. After removal of 4 bases from V and 10 bases from J, the junction contained 7 bases not matched to a gene. Germline CDR1 and CDR2: SGHRS and YFSETQ. CDR3 amino acids: CASSKGQEESPLHF. As DNA, the CDR3 is TGCGCCAGCAGCAAGGGACAGGAGGAATCACCCCTCCACTTT.

The sample holds a few counts of this clonotype. This chain joins TRBV6-1 and TRBJ2-7, with TRBD1 identical over 7 bases. The length of the CDR3 is 14 residues. V dropped 6 bases and J dropped 5; count of bases not matched to a gene: 10. Germline values: CDR1 MNHNS, CDR2 SASEGT. CDR3 nucleotides: TGTGCCAGCAGCTTGCCGACAGGGTTGGACGAGCAGTACTTC. Protein product: CASSLPTGLDEQYF.

This clonotype appeared a few times. V usage is TRBV19 and J usage is TRBJ2-2; TRBD2 agrees at 15 bases. There are 23 residues in the CDR3. Germline V gene lookup returns CDR1 LNHDA and CDR2 SQIVND (reference sequence). V was pared by 4 bases and J by 4 bases, with 22 bases of the junction left unmatched. The CDR3 reads CASSTPAGTSGRWGGEGTGELFF. For the CDR3, the DNA is TGTGCCAGTAGTACCCCAGCCGGGACTAGCGGGAGGTGGGGTGGCGAGGGCACCGGGGAGCTGTTTTTT. Full variable domain (outside the CDR3, taken from reference TRBV19 and TRBJ2-2): DGGITQSPKYLFRKEGQNVTLSCEQNLNHDAMYWYRQDPGQGLRLIYYSQIVNDFQKGDIAEGYSVSREKKESFPLTVTSAQKNPTAFYLCASSTPAGTSGRWGGEGTGELFFGEGSRLTVL.

V gene TRBV10-2 combines with J gene TRBJ1-1; 8 positions match TRBD1. The germline V gene has CDR1 WSHSY and CDR2 SAAADI. Trimming at V came to 3 bases and at J to 8 bases, leaving 5 bases not matched to a gene. The CDR3 consists of 13 residues. CDR3: CASSETGGQEAFF. DNA of the CDR3: TGCGCCAGCAGTGAAACAGGGGGTCAAGAAGCTTTCTTT.

This clonotype occurred many times. The J gene is TRBJ2-5, the V gene TRBV7-2; either TRBD1 or TRBD2 may fit D (6 bases each). Germline assignment: CDR1 SGHTA and CDR2 FQGNSA. CDR3 length: 15 residues. Trimming took off 1 base at V and 3 bases at J, with 12 bases between the two ends. CDR3 sequence: CASSLDRGVEETQYF. The CDR3 DNA is TGTGCCAGCAGCTTAGATAGGGGGGTAGAAGAGACCCAGTACTTC.

A few counts support this clonotype. The genes are TRBV12-3 or TRBV12-4 and TRBJ1-5; D is undetermined. The CDR3 totals 13 residues. V lost 5 bases, J lost 5 bases, and 10 bases lay in between. The CDR3 region is CASSERRYQPQHF. In nucleotides, the CDR3 is TGTGCCAGCAGTGAAAGAAGGTATCAGCCCCAGCATTTT.

The chain has TRBV7-8 and TRBJ2-2; unclear D gene. V shed 8 bases and J shed 4 bases, with 5 bases lying between them. The CDR3 is 11 amino acids. Germline V gene data show CDR1 as SGHVS and CDR2 as FQNEAQ. The CDR3 bases are TGTGCCAGCGGGGTCACCGGGGAGCTGTTTTTT. This gives the protein CASGVTGELFF.

The V and J genes are TRBV9 and TRBJ1-3; a weak D match, TRBD1 (5 bases). Per germline, CDR1 SGDLS and CDR2 YYNGEE. Trimming left V 5 bases short and J 2 bases short, with 14 bases between. The length of the CDR3 is 15 residues. The chain's CDR3 is CASSLVAGPGNTIYF. CDR3 nucleotides: TGTGCCAGCAGTTTAGTAGCAGGGCCTGGAAACACCATATATTTT.

V and J are TRBV2 and TRBJ1-1, with D maybe TRBD1 (5 bases). CDR1 is SNHLY, CDR2 FYNNEI, per germline. The CDR3 totals 13 residues. The V end lost 6 bases, the J end lost 5 bases, and 13 bases lay between the germline ends. CDR3: CASRTVVGTEAFF. As DNA, the CDR3 is TGTGCCAGCAGGACAGTAGTGGGGACTGAAGCTTTCTTT.

V and J are TRBV15 and TRBJ1-1, with D possibly being TRBD1 (5 bases). The V and J ends lost 1 base and 0 bases respectively, with 12 bases between them. The CDR3 has 16 residues. Germline CDR1 is LNHNV and CDR2 is YYDKDF (reference sequence). Written as DNA, the CDR3 is TGTGCCACCAGCAGAGTTAGGGGATTTATGAACACTGAAGCTTTCTTT. Amino acid sequence: CATSRVRGFMNTEAFF.

This clonotype was seen more than once but under ten times. The chain uses TRBV28 and TRBJ2-7; 7 bases agree with TRBD1. V shed 4 bases and J 9 bases; nucleotides not matched to a gene: 12. Germline CDR1 and CDR2: MDHEN and SYDVKM. The CDR3 is 14 residues long. The CDR3 nucleotides read TGTGCCAGCAGTTCTCTCGGACAGGTCGGAGGGCAGTACTTC. It encodes CASSSLGQVGGQYF. The full variable domain, its missing parts supplied by reference TRBV28 and TRBJ2-7, is DVKVTQSSRYLVKRTGEKVFLECVQDMDHENMFWYRQDPGLGLRLIYFSYDVKMKEKGDIPEGYSVSREKKERFSLILESASTNQTSMYLCASSSLGQVGGQYFGPGTRLTVT.

In this sample, this clonotype turned up many times. The V and J genes are TRBV20-1 and TRBJ1-5; D ambiguous. The V end lost 6 bases, the J end lost 4 bases, and 19 bases lay between the germline ends. The CDR3 is made up of 15 amino acids. CDR1 and CDR2 from the germline V gene are DFQATT and SNEGSKA (reference sequence). Here the CDR3 DNA reads TGCAGTGCCCCAAGGGAGGGTCTGAGGAATCAGCCCCAGCATTTT. It codes for CSAPREGLRNQPQHF.

The sample holds many counts of this clonotype. This chain connects TRBV29-1 to TRBJ2-7; D is unclear. Trimming left V 6 bases short and J 3 bases short, with 15 bases between. Germline V gives CDR1 SQVTM, CDR2 ANQGSEA. The CDR3 has 13 residues. CDR3 sequence (DNA): TGCAGCGTACTTGCCGCGGCCCACTACGAGCAGTACTTC. Amino acid sequence: CSVLAAAHYEQYF.

This clonotype has a handful of counts. This chain joins TRBV12-3 or TRBV12-4 and TRBJ1-1; the D is unclear. The V gene lost 6 bases and the J gene lost 2 bases, with 13 bases spanning the gap. The CDR3 consists of 14 residues. The CDR3 DNA reads TGTGCCAGCAGGCCACTCACGACCAACACTGAAGCTTTCTTT. Its translation: CASRPLTTNTEAFF.

The chain is built from TRBV2 and TRBJ2-5; 8 nucleotides line up with TRBD1. This CDR3 is 15 amino acids long. Germline trimming cut 6 bases from V and 1 base from J; bases unmatched to any gene: 7. Looked up from germline, CDR1 is SNHLY and CDR2 is FYNNEI. CDR3 DNA sequence: TGTGCCAGCAGCTTACAAGGGACAGGCCAAGAGACCCAGTACTTC. Protein: CASSLQGTGQETQYF.

As to this clonotype: A much larger clone is a single base away; this may be a read error. This chain uses TRBV29-1 with TRBJ2-5; D tentatively fits TRBD1 or TRBD2 (5 bases each). The CDR3 covers 16 residues. Germline loops: CDR1 SQVTM, CDR2 ANQGSEA. V was shortened by 5 bases and J by 5 bases, with 24 bases between the two germline ends. CDR3 in amino acids: CSVPPSTDPREETQYF. CDR3 bases: TGCAGCGTTCCCCCCTCCACGGACCCCAGGGAGGAGACCCAGTACTTC.

Comments on this clonotype: It may be a read error: a sequence one base away is much more abundant. This rearrangement joins TRBV5-5 to TRBJ1-2; D is unresolved. CDR3 size: 12 residues. Germline V gives CDR1 SGHKS, CDR2 YYEKEE (reference sequence). Between the trimmed V and J ends, which lost 2 bases and 8 bases, there was a span of 10 bases. The CDR3 nucleotides are TGTGCCAGCAGCTTATATGAGATGGGCTACACCTTC. It translates to CASSLYEMGYTF.

In this sample, this clonotype turned up many times. This chain connects TRBV24-1 to TRBJ1-2, with D possibly being TRBD1 (6 bases). The V gene lost 4 bases and the J gene lost 0 bases, with 14 bases spanning the gap. The CDR3 contains 16 residues. Germline values: CDR1 KGHDR, CDR2 SFDVKD. CDR3 region: CATSDRQDPANYGYTF. DNA for the CDR3: TGTGCCACCAGTGACCGACAGGACCCAGCTAACTATGGCTACACCTTC.

This clonotype appeared many times. The chain carries TRBV6-6 and TRBJ2-5; D gene uncertain. CDR1 and CDR2 (germline): MNHNY, SVGAGI (reference sequence). The V end was cut by 7 bases, the J end by 2 bases, with 8 bases between. There are 12 residues in the CDR3. CDR3 bases: TGTGCCAGCACCTCCCCACAAGAGACCCAGTACTTC. This codes for CASTSPQETQYF.

The J gene is TRBJ1-2, the V gene TRBV20-1, with 7 nucleotides matching TRBD1. V lost 0 bases to trimming and J lost 4 bases; unmatched junction nucleotides: 14. Germline lookup yields CDR1 DFQATT and CDR2 SNEGSKA (reference sequence). The CDR3 runs to 17 residues. The CDR3 DNA sequence: TGCAGTGCTAGAGACCCACCTGCGACAGGGTGGGTCTATGGCTACACCTTC. Amino acids: CSARDPPATGWVYGYTF.

This clonotype was observed a handful of times. Here the CDR3 reads CASSTVATNEKLFF. The CDR3 nucleotides read TGTGCCAGCAGCACAGTTGCAACTAATGAAAAACTGTTTTTT. The chain links TRBV7-9 to TRBJ1-4; no clear D. CDR3 length: 14 residues. In germline, CDR1 is SEHNR, CDR2 FQNEAQ (reference sequence). Trimming stripped 5 bases from V and 0 bases from J, with 7 bases between.